This T cell receptor beta chain was captured by sequencing in a study of blood T cell repertoires in COVID-19 (dated by TCRdb to 2020 to 2022). For the wider study: Samples from collaborators originated in the United States, Italy and Spain and spanned both the acute and convalescent phases of COVID-19. The prospective study material was composed of cDNA or gDNA derived from T cells, B-cell-depleted T cells, or PBMCs. The dataset comprised deeply sampled blood TCRbeta repertoires from subjects exposed to, actively infected with, or recovered from COVID-19. Samples came from the ongoing ImmuneRACE study (first 160 participants) plus 1,254 subjects from 6 global collaborators. A freely available public database, intended as a resource for researchers studying the immune response to SARS-CoV-2, is where the repertoires were released. The sample metadata nearly always contained a de-identified subject ID, COVID-19 status, age in years and sex. Where available, HLA class I and class II types were obtained from metadata supplied by the sample provider rather than from assay-based typing.

As regards this clone: Its cognate antigen has yet to be identified. Base quality data are lacking; no much larger clone is found one base away.

Participants in the prospective study were aged roughly 18 to 90 years, lived in over 20 United States geographic areas, and enrolled through a virtual design. To assign participants to cohorts, the prospective study relied on clinical history that participants themselves reported in a screening survey and a study questionnaire. Recovered participants in ImmuneRACE Cohort 3 were defined by two consecutive negative NP/OP PCR tests, clearance by a healthcare professional, or resolution of symptoms. Each participant in the prospective study had whole blood, serum and a nasopharyngeal or oropharyngeal swab collected by mobile phlebotomists. Participants in the prospective study had the option to provide additional blood draws and questionnaires over a roughly 2-month period. Before DNA extraction, prospective study blood samples were shipped either frozen or at room temperature. On the study overall, not on this receptor specifically: The quantity of clinical and demographic metadata differed by source and by participant and was supplied without curation.

From the germline V gene, CDR1 is ENHRY and CDR2 is SYGVKD. Compared with germline, V lacks 6 bases and J lacks 4 bases; bases without a gene match: 2. Including the terminal cysteine and phenylalanine, the CDR3 comprises 12 residues. Left in the record is the CDR3 DNA by itself, 36 bases read in frame from the first base. The immunoSEQ Assay, a bias-controlled multiplex PCR, was used to amplify TCRbeta CDR3 regions from genomic DNA. In the paper's pipeline: Within the assay, amplification of reference gene primers was used to estimate how many nucleated cells each sample contained. To quantify the absolute abundance of each unique TCRbeta CDR3 rearrangement, sequence reads were collapsed and filtered. Productive Simpson clonality was computed per sample as the square root of Simpson's diversity index over productive rearrangements. TCRdb mirrors the immuneACCESS table, restricted to in-frame sequences. Some clones are absent from its copies; in checked studies, under half trace to an unresolved V gene, and the reason for the others is unknown. The DNA was the basis for D and trimming; V, J and clone size are from that table. Across this sample there are around 310,000 clones, with about 88% seen only once. The ten largest clonotypes hold 9.5% of the sample.

The chain employs TRBV10-3 and TRBJ2-7; 8 nucleotides in the junction match TRBD1. Sequencing used PBMCs or T cells enriched from blood (not recorded which). This clonotype was obtained from a woman in her forties who had recovered from COVID-19. CDR3 sequence: CAIRDREYEQYF. The DNA sequence is given as TGTGCCATCAGGGACAGGGAGTACGAGCAGTACTTC.